Each of the 14 T cell receptor beta chains below was sequenced from the same sample in a study of T cell repertoires in cytomegalovirus infection. TCRdb reprocessed the reads with MiXCR, giving one entry per CDR3 protein. The data show about 310,000 distinct CDR3 sequences, 25% seen once. The antigens of these receptors remain unknown. The sequencing used cultured PBMCs, collected from culture after CMV antigen stimulation. These receptor sequences come from a human donor in good health (CMV status not recorded). Some clones in this sample may be carry-over from other donors' samples.

Many counts were recorded for this clonotype. This sequence joins TRBV5-5 and TRBJ2-2, with D possibly matching TRBD1 (6 bases). The germline V gene encodes CDR1 SGHKS and CDR2 YYEKEE (reference sequence). The CDR3 is made up of 17 amino acids. The germline V and J ends were trimmed by 1 base and 1 base, with 14 bases remaining between them. The CDR3: CASSLWLVRGNTGELFF. CDR3 coding DNA: TGTGCCAGCAGCTTGTGGCTAGTCAGGGGGAACACCGGGGAGCTGTTTTTT.

The chain carries TRBV19 and TRBJ1-6; D gene ambiguous. Germline V lookup: CDR1 LNHDA, CDR2 SQIVND (reference sequence). The CDR3 extends over 15 amino acids. V was clipped by 3 bases and J by 4 bases, with 10 bases between them. CDR3 protein: CASSIPGKYNSPLHF. CDR3 coding DNA: TGTGCCAGTAGTATCCCCGGGAAATATAATTCACCCCTCCACTTT.

This clonotype was counted ten times or more. The chain is built from TRBV7-2 and TRBJ2-1, with 10 bases fitting TRBD2. Trimming removed 1 base from V and 7 bases from J; junction bases left unmatched: 7. Germline CDR1 SGHTA, CDR2 FQGNSA. This CDR3 spans 16 amino acids. CDR3: CASSLEGTSARNEQFF. The CDR3 nucleotides read TGTGCCAGCAGCTTAGAAGGGACTAGCGCAAGAAATGAGCAGTTCTTC.

This chain links TRBV6-1 with TRBJ2-7; weak D call: TRBD2 (6 bases). Trimming shortened V by 8 bases and J by 3 bases, and 17 bases separated the two germline ends. The CDR3 has 14 residues. Germline loops: CDR1 MNHNS, CDR2 SASEGT. CDR3 nucleotides: TGTGCCAGCGAATGGAGCGCGGGGCTCTACGAGCAGTACTTC. It codes for CASEWSAGLYEQYF.

There are many counts of this clonotype. This chain connects TRBV7-2 to TRBJ1-1; D gene ambiguous. Germline CDR1 and CDR2: SGHTA and FQGNSA. CDR3 length: 13 residues. With 2 bases removed from V and 5 bases from J, the gap between germline ends came to 9 bases. The CDR3 sequence: CASSLYLGTEAFF. Written as DNA, the CDR3 is TGTGCCAGCAGCTTATACCTGGGAACTGAAGCTTTCTTT.

The sample holds many counts of this clonotype. The rearrangement uses TRBV7-2 and TRBJ1-5; 7 bases line up with TRBD1. V shed 2 bases, J shed 1 base, and the junction held 8 bases outside the gene matches. The germline CDR1 and CDR2 sequences are SGHTA and FQGNSA. The CDR3 runs to 17 residues. The CDR3 loop is CASSLSPGQKSNQPQHF. DNA of the CDR3: TGTGCCAGCAGCTTATCTCCGGGACAGAAAAGCAATCAGCCCCAGCATTTT.

The chain links TRBV7-9 to TRBJ2-3, with D maybe TRBD2 (6 bases). V was shortened by 1 base and J by 2 bases, with 16 bases between the two germline ends. The CDR3 loop spans 17 amino acids. Germline V lookup: CDR1 SEHNR, CDR2 FQNEAQ (reference sequence). The CDR3 here is CASSLGIATRDTDTQYF. The CDR3 DNA follows: TGTGCCAGCAGCTTAGGAATTGCGACGCGGGACACAGATACGCAGTATTTT.

The chain has TRBV28 and TRBJ2-7; 9 nucleotides agree with TRBD2. The CDR3 extends over 14 amino acids. V dropped 2 bases and J dropped 4; count of bases not matched to a gene: 3. CDR1 and CDR2 (germline): MDHEN, SYDVKM. The CDR3: CASSLDSGSYEQYF. CDR3 coding DNA: TGTGCCAGCAGTTTAGATAGCGGGAGTTACGAGCAGTACTTC.

The chain uses TRBV20-1 and TRBJ2-1, with TRBD2 as a possible D gene (6 bases). CDR3 size: 13 residues. Germline assignment: CDR1 DFQATT and CDR2 SNEGSKA (reference sequence). With 0 bases removed from V and 9 bases from J, the gap between germline ends came to 12 bases. This CDR3 is CSARDQNGSEQFF. The CDR3 DNA is TGCAGTGCTAGAGATCAAAACGGGAGTGAGCAGTTCTTC.

This clonotype showed up just a few times. V usage is TRBV5-5 and J usage is TRBJ1-2; D uncertain. Per germline, CDR1 SGHKS and CDR2 YYEKEE (reference sequence). The CDR3 has 14 amino acids. V gave up 0 bases and J gave up 11 bases, with 17 bases separating them. Written as DNA, the CDR3 is TGTGCCAGCAGCTTGGCTTTAGGACCTCGGGGTTACACCTTC. Its translation: CASSLALGPRGYTF.

The rearrangement uses TRBV18 and TRBJ1-1; D remains ambiguous. Per the germline V gene, CDR1 is KGHSH and CDR2 is LQKENI. The ends were cut back, 6 bases at V and 3 bases at J, with 11 bases in the middle. The CDR3 extends over 13 amino acids. CDR3 protein: CASSLRSDTEAFF. DNA of the CDR3: TGTGCCAGCTCCCTAAGGTCGGACACTGAAGCTTTCTTT.

This clonotype was counted once. The chain uses TRBV5-4 and TRBJ2-5, with no clear D. CDR1 and CDR2 (germline): SGHNT, YYREEE (reference sequence). The CDR3 loop spans 14 amino acids. V was clipped by 4 bases and J by 2 bases, with 12 bases between them. The CDR3 DNA reads TGTGCCAGCAGCCTGACACTTGGACAAGAGACCCAGTACTTC. Encoded protein: CASSLTLGQETQYF. The whole variable domain, remainder taken from reference TRBV5-4 and TRBJ2-5, is ETGVTQSPTHLIKTRGQQVTLRCSSQSGHNTVSWYQQALGQGPQFIFQYYREEENGRGNFPPRFSGLQFPNYSSELNVNALELDDSALYLCASSLTLGQETQYFGPGTRLLVL.

This clonotype was recorded a few times. The genes are TRBV29-1 and TRBJ2-3; TRBD1 is a possible D gene (9 bases). The germline V gene has CDR1 SQVTM and CDR2 ANQGSEA. V was trimmed by 6 bases and J by 3 bases, leaving 19 bases between them. The CDR3 runs to 15 residues. The CDR3 sequence: CSVAGGQGQTDTQYF. The CDR3 DNA sequence: TGCAGCGTCGCGGGGGGACAGGGCCAGACAGATACGCAGTATTTT.

CDR3 protein: CASSSLLTSGRITDTQYF. As DNA, the CDR3 is TGTGCCAGCAGCTCCCTCCTTACTAGCGGGAGGATCACAGATACGCAGTATTTT. V gene TRBV5-6 combines with J gene TRBJ2-3; TRBD2 matches 12 bases. Germline lookup yields CDR1 SGHDT and CDR2 YYEEEE. CDR3 size: 18 residues. J gave up 2 bases and V 3 bases, and 10 bases lay outside the gene matches.